This T cell receptor beta chain was recorded in a study of T cells in Graves' hyperthyroidism and ophthalmopathy. The CDR3 length is 16 residues. Germline V lookup: CDR1 SGHTA, CDR2 FQGNSA. The V and J ends lost 5 bases and 0 bases respectively, with 15 bases between them. What was amplified from RNA transcripts were TCR beta CDR3 regions. The primer set for the first-round RT-PCR of the TCR CDR3 was HTBI. TCRdb reanalysed the multiplex PCR reads using MiXCR and keeps one entry per CDR3 protein. The table has almost 500,000 distinct CDR3 sequences, approximately 22% seen once. The table lists this clonotype with many counts.

Sequenced input: blood. The chain recombines TRBV7-2 with TRBJ2-3, with a weak D call TRBD1 (6 bases). The sequence derives from a woman between 65 and 79 years old with Graves' ophthalmopathy. In DNA form, the CDR3 reads TGTGCCAGCAGCACATCAGGGGCCTTTAGCACAGATACGCAGTATTTT. Amino acid sequence: CASSTSGAFSTDTQYF.